The TCR beta chain described here comes from a study of high-grade serous ovarian cancer treatment subgroups (dated by TCRdb to 2020 to 2023). Study-level background: On average, each sample produced some 14,000 sequencing reads and under 9,000 unique TCR beta rearrangements. TCR beta repertoires were profiled in patients with high-grade serous ovarian cancer who were grouped, under a laparoscopic triage algorithm, by complete gross resection or by neoadjuvant chemotherapy response. Of the 30 or so patients in the cohort, roughly 10 had no residual disease after primary surgery (R0), roughly 10 were excellent NACT responders, and roughly 10 were poor NACT responders. One primary tumor sample and two metastatic tumor samples were collected from each patient, for a total of roughly 90 samples.

The research as a whole found: TCR repertoire analyses focused on CDR3; CDR1 and CDR2 were not analyzed. TCR clonal relatedness correlated positively with neoantigen level and, by trend, with copy number variation and mutation load from whole-genome sequencing. Repertoire similarity ranging from about 0.1 to 0.85 was observed between tumors from the same patient, whereas almost no similarity was observed between different patients. Because bulk tumor TCR sequencing provided no spatial information, insight into HGSC tumor complexity and diversity was limited.

Only one count was recorded for this clone. It lacks a known antigen. No base quality values were provided; no much bigger clone lies one nucleotide off. Reading the germline V gene gives CDR1 MGHRA and CDR2 YSYEKL. Trimming removed 3 bases from V and 2 bases from J; the gene matches leave 4 bases unexplained. The cysteine opens and the valine closes a CDR3 of 15 amino acids. Here the CDR3 DNA is all that survives: 45 bases in frame from base 1. The approximately 100 tumor samples underwent high-throughput TCR profiling using ImmunoSEQ. As for how the authors treated the data: Richness (unique productive sequences), clonality, evenness and relatedness were included as repertoire diversity metrics, and similarity between samples was assessed with the Bhattacharyya coefficient. In a sensitivity analysis, TCRs with fewer than two reads were excluded, and consistent conclusions were obtained. The table comes from immuneACCESS by way of TCRdb, which keeps in-frame sequences with V and J called. Part of the clones is missing from these tables; in studies checked, under half for an unresolved V gene and the rest for unknown reasons. Clone size and the V and J calls come from that table; the DNA yielded D and trimming. This sample holds about 4,000 clones; around 68% were observed only once. The top ten clonotypes cover roughly 14% of the sample.

Tumor samples were collected prior to definitive surgery or chemotherapy. The MD Anderson Biospecimen Extraction Resource handled genomic DNA extraction, while the MD Anderson Cancer Genomics Laboratory carried out the TCR sequencing. Rearrangement joined TRBV4-1 to TRBJ2-7, with 10 central nucleotides matching TRBD1. The clonotype comes from a human donor with high-grade serous ovarian cancer. The sequencing sample was made of tumor tissue. The DNA reads as follows: TGCGCCAGCAGCCACCGGGACAGGGGCCCCTACGAGCAGTACGTC. Translated, this gives CASSHRDRGPYEQYV.